This T cell receptor beta chain originates from a study of T cell clones after liver transplantation. TCRdb keeps only in-frame clones here, not all; method: immunoSEQ multiplex PCR. The sample yields more than 95,000 clones, approximately 85% seen once. CDR3 length: 13 residues. Germline V gene data show CDR1 as SNHLY and CDR2 as FYNNEI. V shed 5 bases and J shed 3 bases, with 10 bases lying between them. Sorting of unstimulated PBMCs yielded separate CD3+CD4+ and CD3+CD8+ fractions. The chain employs TRBV2 and TRBJ1-1; no definite D call. The sequence was collected from a human donor who received a liver transplant. The input for sequencing was CD4+ T cells from blood, taken before liver transplant. The CDR3: CASSPSRHTEAFF. As DNA, the CDR3 is TGTGCCAGCAGTCCCAGCCGACACACTGAAGCTTTCTTT.